The 16 T cell receptor beta chains presented below share a single source sample, sequenced in a study of blood T cell repertoires in COVID-19. Data came from immunoSEQ multiplex PCR; TCRdb stores just in-frame clones and leaves some out. The repertoire holds around 180,000 clones, with 70% to 90% as singletons. The sample consisted of peripheral blood. Source of these receptors: a woman of 80 years or more with acute or convalescent COVID-19.

This sequence joins TRBV4-3 and TRBJ1-4; 7 bases agree with TRBD1. The germline V gene has CDR1 LGHNA and CDR2 YSLEER. V gave up 0 bases and J gave up 4 bases; unmatched junction bases: 5. The CDR3 totals 16 residues. The CDR3 loop is CASSQDGNRGNEKLFF. The CDR3 DNA is TGCGCCAGCAGCCAAGACGGGAACAGGGGTAATGAAAAACTGTTTTTT.

This clone was observed once. The rearrangement joins TRBV21-1 to TRBJ1-5; no DNA check was done on the table's D call, TRBD1. TRBV21-1 is a pseudogene locus. This CDR3 is built from 14 residues. The CDR3 region is CASSPFDSDQPQHF. CDR3 DNA sequence: TGTGCCAGCAGCCCTTTCGACAGTGATCAGCCCCAGCATTTT.

The chain joins TRBV25-1 to TRBJ1-4; TRBD1 is a possible D gene (6 bases). The CDR3 sequence is 15 residues long. V was shortened by 3 bases and J by 11 bases, with 19 bases between the two germline ends. In germline, CDR1 is MGHDK, CDR2 SYGVNS. This CDR3 is CASSEVRGGMRKLFF. The CDR3 DNA follows: TGTGCCAGCAGTGAGGTCAGGGGTGGAATGAGGAAACTGTTTTTT.

This chain joins TRBV5-6 and TRBJ1-2; D is unresolved. Germline V lookup: CDR1 SGHDT, CDR2 YYEEEE. The V and J ends lost 3 bases and 5 bases respectively, with 11 bases between them. The CDR3 loop spans 13 amino acids. In DNA, the CDR3 is TGTGCCAGCAGCTCCGATGGCTTATATGGCTACACCTTC. Amino acids: CASSSDGLYGYTF.

A single count supports this clone. This chain links TRBV24-1 with TRBJ2-5, with 9 bases aligning to TRBD1. CDR1 is KGHDR, CDR2 SFDVKD, per germline. The CDR3 totals 17 residues. V lost 0 bases, J lost 0 bases, and 4 bases stayed unmatched. The CDR3 protein is CATSDLVDRGNQETQYF. The CDR3 DNA follows: TGTGCCACCAGTGATTTGGTGGACAGGGGAAACCAAGAGACCCAGTACTTC.

V gene TRBV14 combines with J gene TRBJ1-2; 10 bases fit TRBD1. Germline-derived CDR1 and CDR2 are SGHDN and FVKESK. With V trimmed by 0 bases and J by 4 bases, 8 bases remained unmatched. The CDR3 length is 17 residues. In DNA form, the CDR3 reads TGTGCCAGCAGCCAAGATCTCGGACAGGGGGTCGTCTATGGCTACACCTTC. Encoded protein: CASSQDLGQGVVYGYTF.

The V gene is TRBV9, the J gene TRBJ1-4; D might be TRBD1 (5 bases). With 0 bases removed from V and 4 bases from J, the gap between germline ends came to 13 bases. Germline V CDR1 and CDR2: SGDLS, YYNGEE. The CDR3 contains 16 residues. CDR3 in DNA: TGTGCCAGCAGCGTAGGAATAGGGGCCATTAATGAAAAACTGTTTTTT. Translating it yields CASSVGIGAINEKLFF.

The chain carries TRBV6-1 and TRBJ1-1; TRBD1 matches at 8 bases. Trimming removed 2 bases from V and 10 bases from J; junction bases left unmatched: 3. CDR1 and CDR2 from the germline V gene are MNHNS and SASEGT. The CDR3 runs to 12 residues. The CDR3 DNA reads as TGTGCCAGCAGTGAAACCAGGGGGCGAGCTTTCTTT. Translation gives CASSETRGRAFF.

This rearrangement joins TRBV30 to TRBJ1-2, with D unclear. V was cut by 0 bases and J by 8 bases, with 19 bases left in between. The CDR3 spans 15 residues. Germline loops: CDR1 GTSNPN, CDR2 SVGIG (reference sequence). The CDR3 bases are TGTGCCTGGAGTGTACGTACATCGTCGACGGGGGGCTACACCTTC. It codes for CAWSVRTSSTGGYTF.

CDR3: CASRRWGLGQETQYF. The CDR3 DNA follows: TGTGCCAGTAGACGGTGGGGACTAGGGCAAGAGACCCAGTACTTC. V is TRBV19 and J is TRBJ2-5; TRBD2 matches at 8 bases. The germline V gene has CDR1 LNHDA and CDR2 SQIVND (reference sequence). V lost 6 bases and J lost 2; bases outside the gene matches: 8. The CDR3 is 15 residues long. Full variable domain (rest looked up from reference TRBV19 and TRBJ2-5): DGGITQSPKYLFRKEGQNVTLSCEQNLNHDAMYWYRQDPGQGLRLIYYSQIVNDFQKGDIAEGYSVSREKKESFPLTVTSAQKNPTAFYLCASRRWGLGQETQYFGPGTRLLVL.

This clone was found many times. The gene calls are TRBV7-3 and TRBJ2-3, with TRBD2 identical over 7 bases. The CDR3 has 15 amino acids. V was pared by 5 bases and J by 4 bases, with 9 bases of the junction left unmatched. The germline CDR1 and CDR2 sequences are SGHTA and FQGTGA. CDR3 in amino acids: CASSLSGIKADTQYF. CDR3 nucleotides: TGTGCCAGCAGCCTCAGCGGGATCAAGGCAGATACGCAGTATTTT.

This chain uses TRBV10-3 with TRBJ1-5, with D hard to call. CDR1 is ENHRY and CDR2 is SYGVKD in the germline V gene. This CDR3 contains 14 residues. The V end was cut by 6 bases, the J end by 7 bases, with 16 bases between. CDR3 coding DNA: TGTGCCATCAGCACCGACGGGAGGAAACAGCCCCAGCATTTT. This encodes CAISTDGRKQPQHF.

This clone was counted a single time. The chain is built from TRBV5-1 and TRBJ1-5; the D gene is possibly TRBD1 (6 bases). Trimming removed 2 bases from V and 5 bases from J, with 23 bases in between. CDR3 length: 18 amino acids. Germline loops: CDR1 SGHRS, CDR2 YFSETQ. This CDR3 reads CASSFTTTGRIPYQPQHF. The CDR3 coding sequence is TGCGCCAGCAGCTTTACAACAACAGGGCGGATTCCCTATCAGCCCCAGCATTTT.

This clone was seen a handful of times. The chain couples TRBV7-6 to TRBJ1-4; 8 nucleotides align to TRBD1. The CDR3 contains 14 residues. Trimming removed 5 bases from V and 6 bases from J; junction bases left unmatched: 5. Germline V CDR1 and CDR2: SGHVS, FNYEAQ. CDR3 region: CASSTAGGDEKLFF. The CDR3 DNA is TGTGCCAGCAGCACCGCAGGGGGCGATGAAAAACTGTTTTTT.

The gene calls are TRBV7-7 and TRBJ2-5, with D maybe TRBD2 (5 bases). Germline V gene lookup returns CDR1 SSHAT and CDR2 FNYEAQ (reference sequence). This CDR3 region has 15 residues. The germline V and J ends were trimmed by 1 base and 5 bases, with 14 bases remaining between them. In DNA, the CDR3 is TGTGCCAGCAGCTTAGAGAGGGAAGGATGGGAGACCCAGTACTTC. Amino acid sequence: CASSLEREGWETQYF.

The genes are TRBV6-1 and TRBJ1-4; 9 bases are a match to TRBD1. J lost 8 bases, V lost 1 base, and 11 bases had no gene match. This CDR3 region has 17 residues. The germline V gene has CDR1 MNHNS and CDR2 SASEGT. The CDR3 DNA sequence: TGTGCCAGCAGTGAAGGACCCCCGGGACAGGGTGAGGAAAAACTGTTTTTT. Amino acid sequence: CASSEGPPGQGEEKLFF.